This T cell receptor (beta chain) stems from a study of cytomegalovirus exposure and HLA in healthy donors. Primers for the PCR totalled 60 Vbeta and 13 Jbeta. Measured with immunoSEQ multiplex PCR; TCRdb has only the in-frame clones, and not every one. Altogether tens of thousands of clones are present, roughly 79% being singletons, with the ten largest covering under 0.75%. This CDR3 is built from 17 residues. Germline CDR1 SGDLS, CDR2 YYNGEE. Deletions cut 0 bases from V and 3 bases from J, with 13 bases between. The rearrangement links TRBV9 to TRBJ1-6; D not certain. The source is a man aged 25 to 40 in good health and CMV-seronegative. Sequencing was carried out using PBMCs. CDR3 amino acids: CASSVDGGIFYNSPLHF. CDR3 coding DNA: TGTGCCAGCAGCGTAGATGGCGGGATATTCTATAATTCACCCCTCCACTTT.